This record concerns one T cell receptor (beta chain) sequence. This sample is part of a study of blood T cell repertoires in COVID-19. Original analysis: Counts of nucleated cells, estimated from reference gene primer amplification, were obtained. Sequencing was performed with immunoSEQ multiplex PCR; in TCRdb, only in-frame clones are kept and a portion is missing. The V and J calls and clone size are taken from that table; D and trimming were inferred from the DNA. In the table there are a few hundred thousand clones, around nine tenths of which are singletons. This CDR3 is 17 amino acids long. Trimming pared 4 bases from V and 0 bases from J, leaving 16 bases between. Germline CDR1 LGHDT, CDR2 YNNKEL (reference sequence).

This rearrangement joins TRBV3-1 (or the pseudogene TRBV3-2) to TRBJ2-1; a possible D gene is TRBD2 (7 bases). Sequenced: PBMCs or T cells enriched from blood (not recorded which). This receptor was taken from a woman in her twenties or thirties who had recovered from COVID-19. This CDR3 is CASSPFSGGSSYNEQFF. For the CDR3, the DNA is TGTGCCAGCAGCCCATTCTCGGGGGGCAGCTCCTACAATGAGCAGTTCTTC.